The 28 T cell receptor beta chains listed next were all sequenced from one sample in a study of blood T cell repertoires in COVID-19. Clones were sequenced by immunoSEQ multiplex PCR, and TCRdb holds only the in-frame ones, with some missing. The profile shows under 300,000 clones, 83% of them singletons. Sequenced sample: peripheral blood. Receptors were obtained from a man older than 75 with acute or convalescent COVID-19.

The rearrangement uses TRBV10-3 and TRBJ2-1; D remains ambiguous. The CDR3 has 12 amino acids. V lost 2 bases and J lost 7, with 6 bases in between. Germline CDR1 is ENHRY and CDR2 is SYGVKD. DNA of the CDR3: TGTGCCATCAGTGAGGGGCGAAATGAGCAGTTCTTC. Translating it yields CAISEGRNEQFF.

The rearrangement joins TRBV10-1 to TRBJ2-1, with 7 bases aligning to TRBD2. J was trimmed by 8 bases and V by 4 bases; bases with no gene match: 8. The CDR3 extends over 14 amino acids. Germline CDR1 and CDR2: WNHNN and SYGVQD (reference sequence). The CDR3 nucleotides are TGCGCCAGCAGTGCGGCGGGAGTTACCGATGAGCAGTTCTTC. It yields the protein CASSAAGVTDEQFF.

The chain employs TRBV5-1 and TRBJ2-2; weak D call: TRBD1 (5 bases). Trimming pared 4 bases from V and 4 bases from J, leaving 11 bases between. CDR3 length: 14 residues. Germline loops: CDR1 SGHRS, CDR2 YFSETQ. The CDR3 DNA reads TGCGCCAGCAGCGGTCAGGGTCCCACCGGGGAGCTGTTTTTT. This gives the protein CASSGQGPTGELFF.

The rearrangement uses TRBV5-5 and TRBJ2-5, with a weak D call TRBD2 (6 bases). The CDR3 extends over 16 amino acids. The germline V gene has CDR1 SGHKS and CDR2 YYEKEE (reference sequence). Trimming shortened V by 0 bases and J by 1 base, and 13 bases separated the two germline ends. CDR3 nucleotides: TGTGCCAGCAGCTTGGACGGGGGTTTGCCCCAAGAGACCCAGTACTTC. Translated, it gives CASSLDGGLPQETQYF.

This sequence joins TRBV5-4 and TRBJ2-3; tentatively, D is TRBD2 (5 bases). The ends were cut back, 0 bases at V and 6 bases at J, with 11 bases in the middle. The CDR3 is 14 amino acids. Per the germline V gene, CDR1 is SGHNT and CDR2 is YYREEE (reference sequence). CDR3 DNA sequence: TGTGCCAGCAGCTTGGAAGGTCCGGGGGATACGCAGTATTTT. It yields the protein CASSLEGPGDTQYF.

This clone was seen just once. This chain connects TRBV18 to TRBJ1-5; D is uncertain. Per germline, CDR1 KGHSH and CDR2 LQKENI. The CDR3 consists of 13 residues. Trimming stripped 6 bases from V and 5 bases from J, with 11 bases between. The CDR3, as DNA: TGTGCCAGCTCGATGGCAGGCCATCAGCCCCAGCATTTT. Its protein product is CASSMAGHQPQHF.

Here the CDR3 reads CASSEAGTGPHEQYF. The CDR3 DNA follows: TGTGCCAGCAGTGAAGCTGGGACAGGCCCTCACGAGCAGTACTTC. The chain uses TRBV6-1 and TRBJ2-7, with 8 bases fitting TRBD1. V shed 0 bases, J shed 5 bases, and the junction held 6 bases outside the gene matches. The CDR3 contains 15 residues. Germline-derived CDR1 and CDR2 are MNHNS and SASEGT.

This chain uses TRBV6-1 with TRBJ1-1; D gene uncertain. Per the germline V gene, CDR1 is MNHNS and CDR2 is SASEGT. The CDR3 loop spans 13 amino acids. Trimming took off 0 bases at V and 10 bases at J, with 12 bases between the two ends. As DNA, the CDR3 is TGTGCCAGCAGTGAAGCGCAGGTCCAGGTAGCTTTCTTT. Translating it yields CASSEAQVQVAFF.

The chain links TRBV10-2 to TRBJ2-2, with D perhaps matching TRBD2 (6 bases). From germline, CDR1 is WSHSY and CDR2 SAAADI. V dropped 2 bases and J dropped 7 bases, with 8 bases sitting between them. This CDR3 comprises 13 residues. The CDR3 region is CASSEAGGGELFF. The DNA for the CDR3 is TGCGCCAGCAGTGAGGCCGGGGGCGGGGAGCTGTTTTTT.

This chain uses TRBV6-4 with TRBJ2-3; 10 bases are a match to TRBD2. The V gene end was trimmed by 6 bases and the J gene end by 6 bases; junction bases not matched to a gene: 6. The CDR3 contains 14 residues. Germline lookup yields CDR1 MRHNA and CDR2 SNTAGT. The CDR3 sequence is CASRERGGYDTQYF. The CDR3 nucleotides read TGTGCCAGCAGAGAGCGGGGGGGCTACGATACGCAGTATTTT.

The chain carries TRBV27 and TRBJ2-7; weak D call: TRBD2 (6 bases). The V end was cut by 3 bases, the J end by 0 bases, with 12 bases between. Germline V gene lookup returns CDR1 MNHEY and CDR2 SMNVEV (reference sequence). The CDR3 sequence is 15 residues long. Written as DNA, the CDR3 is TGTGCCAGCAGTTTGACGGGAGATCCCTCCTACGAGCAGTACTTC. This gives the protein CASSLTGDPSYEQYF.

The genes are TRBV27 and TRBJ2-7; 9 nucleotides line up with TRBD1. Germline V gives CDR1 MNHEY, CDR2 SMNVEV (reference sequence). The CDR3 consists of 14 residues. With 5 bases clipped from V and 1 base from J, the junction kept 3 bases outside the gene matches. The CDR3 sequence: CASSPDRGSYEQYF. CDR3 DNA: TGTGCCAGCAGTCCGGACAGGGGATCCTACGAGCAGTACTTC.

The chain has TRBV10-1 and TRBJ2-1; possible D gene TRBD2, 6 bases. This CDR3 comprises 13 residues. V was clipped by 4 bases and J by 2 bases, with 6 bases between them. The germline V gene has CDR1 WNHNN and CDR2 SYGVQD (reference sequence). In nucleotides, the CDR3 is TGCGCCAGCAGTGGGACTACCTACAATGAGCAGTTCTTC. Translation: CASSGTTYNEQFF.

The chain carries TRBV9 and TRBJ2-3, with 13 bases lining up with TRBD2. There are 18 residues in the CDR3. The V gene's germline CDR1 is SGDLS and CDR2 YYNGEE. The ends lost 4 bases at V and 3 bases at J; junction bases unmatched: 11. This CDR3 reads CASSPRGGTSGITDTQYF. The CDR3 DNA is TGTGCCAGCAGCCCGAGGGGGGGGACTAGCGGGATTACAGATACGCAGTATTTT.

Notes on this clone: One end of the junction fails to match germline, which may point to a read error. The J gene is TRBJ2-3, the V gene TRBV7-7, with D hard to call. The CDR3 contains 13 residues. Germline V gene data show CDR1 as SSHAT and CDR2 as FNYEAQ (reference sequence). The CDR3 DNA is TGTGCTAGCAGCTTATTCGGTGAAAATACGCAGTATTTT. This translates into CASSLFGENTQYF.

V usage is TRBV6-5 and J usage is TRBJ1-5; D call uncertain. The germline CDR1 and CDR2 sequences are MNHEY and SVGAGI. This CDR3 is built from 13 residues. Trimming took 6 bases from V and 3 from J, leaving 9 bases between them. CDR3 sequence (DNA): TGTGCCAGCAGCGGGTCCTTCAATCAGCCCCAGCATTTT. Its protein product is CASSGSFNQPQHF.

This chain joins TRBV3-1 (or the pseudogene TRBV3-2) and TRBJ1-1, with a possible D match to TRBD1 (6 bases). Per the germline V gene, CDR1 is LGHDT and CDR2 is YNNKEL (reference sequence). Trimming pared 3 bases from V and 1 base from J, leaving 6 bases between. The CDR3 has 13 amino acids. The CDR3 nucleotides are TGTGCCAGCAGCCAGACAGGGAACACTGAAGCTTTCTTT. It is translated as CASSQTGNTEAFF.

This clone was seen only a few times. This rearrangement joins TRBV3-1 (or the pseudogene TRBV3-2) to TRBJ2-2, with 9 bases identical to TRBD2. This CDR3 comprises 16 residues. After removal of 4 bases from V and 4 bases from J, the junction contained 7 bases not matched to a gene. Germline lookup yields CDR1 LGHDT and CDR2 YNNKEL (reference sequence). The CDR3 sequence: CASSLAGGPGTGELFF. The CDR3, as DNA: TGTGCCAGCAGCCTGGCGGGAGGGCCGGGCACCGGGGAGCTGTTTTTT.

The chain links TRBV18 to TRBJ1-5; weak D call: TRBD1 (6 bases). This CDR3 contains 13 residues. Trimming took off 4 bases at V and 5 bases at J, with 9 bases between the two ends. The germline V gene encodes CDR1 KGHSH and CDR2 LQKENI. As DNA, the CDR3 is TGTGCCAGCTCACGTGCAGGGGATCAGCCCCAGCATTTT. Translation gives CASSRAGDQPQHF. Supplemented by reference TRBV18 and TRBJ1-5, the full variable domain reads NAGVMQNPRHLVRRRGQEARLRCSPMKGHSHVYWYRQLPEEGLKFMVYLQKENIIDESGMPKERFSAEFPKEGPSILRIQQVVRGDSAAYFCASSRAGDQPQHFGDGTRLSIL.

The rearrangement uses TRBV18 and TRBJ2-1; 10 bases are a match to TRBD1. CDR1 is KGHSH, CDR2 LQKENI, per germline. This CDR3 has 18 residues. Trimming at V came to 4 bases and at J to 5 bases, leaving 14 bases not matched to a gene. The CDR3 DNA reads TGTGCCAGCTCACTCAACCAACGACAGGGGGCGAAAAACAATGAGCAGTTCTTC. Translated: CASSLNQRQGAKNNEQFF.

V usage is TRBV4-1 and J usage is TRBJ2-2, with D uncertain. Germline V CDR1 and CDR2: MGHRA, YSYEKL. Trimming took 0 bases from V and 0 from J, leaving 11 bases between them. The CDR3 loop spans 17 amino acids. The CDR3 DNA is TGCGCCAGCAGCCAAGATTTCCAGGCAACGAACACCGGGGAGCTGTTTTTT. Protein product: CASSQDFQATNTGELFF.

The chain employs TRBV10-3 and TRBJ2-5; 7 positions agree with TRBD1. There are 13 residues in the CDR3. Germline V gene data show CDR1 as ENHRY and CDR2 as SYGVKD. Trimming removed 2 bases from V and 3 bases from J; junction bases left unmatched: 0. The CDR3 coding sequence is TGTGCCATCAGTGAGGGACAGGAAGAGACCCAGTACTTC. Residues: CAISEGQEETQYF.

CDR3 sequence reads: CASRTAPNEKLFF. The CDR3 DNA is TGTGCCAGCAGGACAGCTCCTAATGAAAAACTGTTTTTT. This chain links TRBV6-5 with TRBJ1-4, with D perhaps matching TRBD1 (5 bases). The CDR3 is made up of 13 amino acids. V gave up 6 bases and J gave up 3 bases, with 8 bases separating them. Germline-derived CDR1 and CDR2 are MNHEY and SVGAGI.

The chain employs TRBV11-2 and TRBJ2-2; TRBD2 agrees at 8 bases. J was trimmed by 7 bases and V by 2 bases; bases with no gene match: 6. CDR1 and CDR2 (germline): SGHAT, FQNNGV. The CDR3 runs 15 residues. CDR3 residues: CASSLRAGVGGELFF. DNA of the CDR3: TGTGCCAGCAGCTTAAGAGCGGGAGTAGGCGGGGAGCTGTTTTTT.

The V call is TRBV2, the J call TRBJ2-5; the D is unclear. Germline V gene data show CDR1 as SNHLY and CDR2 as FYNNEI. V lost 6 bases, J lost 4 bases, and 3 bases lay in between. The CDR3 runs 10 residues. CDR3 in amino acids: CASRAETQYF. In DNA form, the CDR3 reads TGTGCCAGCAGGGCAGAGACCCAGTACTTC.

Only a few counts were recorded for this clone. V and J are TRBV5-6 and TRBJ2-2; 7 bases fit TRBD2. The germline V gene encodes CDR1 SGHDT and CDR2 YYEEEE. V lost 0 bases, J lost 2 bases, and 4 bases stayed unmatched. This CDR3 spans 16 amino acids. CDR3 region: CASSLEGTKNTGELFF. CDR3 DNA sequence: TGTGCCAGCAGCTTGGAGGGGACTAAAAACACCGGGGAGCTGTTTTTT.

This clone was recorded a few times. J is TRBJ2-2 and V is TRBV24-1; a weak D match, TRBD1 (6 bases). The CDR3 covers 15 residues. The germline CDR1 and CDR2 sequences are KGHDR and SFDVKD. V was pared by 7 bases and J by 3 bases, with 14 bases between. CDR3 coding DNA: TGTGCCACCAGGGCGGCAGGGGCGGACACCGGGGAGCTGTTTTTT. Translated: CATRAAGADTGELFF.

This chain links TRBV5-1 with TRBJ1-2; TRBD1 is a possible D gene (5 bases). The V gene lost 0 bases and the J gene lost 8 bases, with 8 bases spanning the gap. CDR3 size: 12 residues. Looked up from germline, CDR1 is SGHRS and CDR2 is YFSETQ. CDR3: CASSLEQDGYTF. The CDR3 DNA follows: TGCGCCAGCAGCTTGGAACAGGACGGCTACACCTTC.